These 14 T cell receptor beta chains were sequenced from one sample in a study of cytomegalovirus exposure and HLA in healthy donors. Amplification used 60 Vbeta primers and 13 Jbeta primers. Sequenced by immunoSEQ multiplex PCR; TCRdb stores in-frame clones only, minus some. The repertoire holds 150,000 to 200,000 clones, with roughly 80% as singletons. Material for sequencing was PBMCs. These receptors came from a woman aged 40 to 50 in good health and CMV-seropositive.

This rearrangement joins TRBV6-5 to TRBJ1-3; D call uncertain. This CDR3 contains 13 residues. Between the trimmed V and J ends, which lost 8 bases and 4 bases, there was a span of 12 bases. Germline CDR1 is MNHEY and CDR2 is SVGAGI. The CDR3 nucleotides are TGTGCCAGCCAACCCTCGGTAGGAAACACCATATATTTT. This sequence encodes CASQPSVGNTIYF.

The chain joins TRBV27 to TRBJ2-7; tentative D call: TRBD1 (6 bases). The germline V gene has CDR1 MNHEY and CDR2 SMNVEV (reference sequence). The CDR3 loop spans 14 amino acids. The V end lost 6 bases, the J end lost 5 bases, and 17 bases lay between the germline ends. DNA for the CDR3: TGTGCCAGCAGCAGGGGCTATGGGTCCCACGAGCAGTACTTC. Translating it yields CASSRGYGSHEQYF.

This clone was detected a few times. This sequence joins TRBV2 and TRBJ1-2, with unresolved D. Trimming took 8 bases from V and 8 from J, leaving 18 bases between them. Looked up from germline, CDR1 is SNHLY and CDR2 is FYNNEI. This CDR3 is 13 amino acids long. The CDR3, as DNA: TGTGCCAGCGGCCCGGGAACCTTTTGGGGCTACACCTTC. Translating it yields CASGPGTFWGYTF.

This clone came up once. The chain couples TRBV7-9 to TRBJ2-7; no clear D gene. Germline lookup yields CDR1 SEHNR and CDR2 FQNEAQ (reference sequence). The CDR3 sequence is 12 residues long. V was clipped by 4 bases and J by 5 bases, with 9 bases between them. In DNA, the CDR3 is TGTGCCAGCAGCTCTGAACTTGACGAGCAGTACTTC. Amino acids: CASSSELDEQYF.

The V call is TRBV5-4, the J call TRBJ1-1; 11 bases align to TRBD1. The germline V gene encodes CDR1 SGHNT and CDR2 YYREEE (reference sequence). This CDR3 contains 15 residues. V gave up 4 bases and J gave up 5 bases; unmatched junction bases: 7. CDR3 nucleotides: TGTGCCAGCAGCACGGACAGGGGGCGTGTGACTGAAGCTTTCTTT. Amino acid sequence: CASSTDRGRVTEAFF. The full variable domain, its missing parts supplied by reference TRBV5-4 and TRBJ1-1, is ETGVTQSPTHLIKTRGQQVTLRCSSQSGHNTVSWYQQALGQGPQFIFQYYREEENGRGNFPPRFSGLQFPNYSSELNVNALELDDSALYLCASSTDRGRVTEAFFGQGTRLTVV.

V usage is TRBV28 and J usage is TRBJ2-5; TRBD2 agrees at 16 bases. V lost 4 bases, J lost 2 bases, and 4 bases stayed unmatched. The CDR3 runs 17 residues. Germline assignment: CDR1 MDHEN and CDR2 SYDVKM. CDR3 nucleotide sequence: TGTGCCAGCAGTTCCGGGACTAGCGGGAGGGTTCAAGAGACCCAGTACTTC. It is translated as CASSSGTSGRVQETQYF.

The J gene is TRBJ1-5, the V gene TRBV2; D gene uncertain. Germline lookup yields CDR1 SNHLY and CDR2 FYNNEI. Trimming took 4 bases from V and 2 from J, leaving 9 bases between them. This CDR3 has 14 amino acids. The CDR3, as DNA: TGTGCCAGCAGTGGGTTTACGGGCAATCAGCCCCAGCATTTT. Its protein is CASSGFTGNQPQHF.

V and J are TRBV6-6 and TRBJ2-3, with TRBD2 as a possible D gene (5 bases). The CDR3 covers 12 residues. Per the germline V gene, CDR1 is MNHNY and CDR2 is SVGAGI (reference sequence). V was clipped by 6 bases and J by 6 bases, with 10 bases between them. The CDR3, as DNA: TGTGCCAGCAGCGGCGGGCAGGATACGCAGTATTTT. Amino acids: CASSGGQDTQYF.

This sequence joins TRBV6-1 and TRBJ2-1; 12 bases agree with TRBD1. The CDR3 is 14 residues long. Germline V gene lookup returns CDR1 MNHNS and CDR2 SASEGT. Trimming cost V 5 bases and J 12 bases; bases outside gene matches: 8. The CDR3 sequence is CASSSSGQGAGQFF. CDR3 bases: TGTGCCAGCAGTAGTTCGGGACAGGGGGCCGGGCAGTTCTTC.

The CDR3 here is CAIQAVSYNEQFF. In DNA, the CDR3 is TGTGCCATACAAGCGGTCTCCTACAATGAGCAGTTCTTC. This rearrangement joins TRBV10-3 to TRBJ2-1, with D possibly TRBD2 on 5 matching bases. The ends were cut back, 9 bases at V and 0 bases at J, with 9 bases in the middle. CDR3 length: 13 residues. Germline CDR1 reads ENHRY; CDR2 reads SYGVKD.

The CDR3 sequence is CASSSRTEKAFF. CDR3 nucleotide sequence: TGTGCCAGCAGTTCTCGGACAGAGAAAGCTTTCTTT. The chain has TRBV27 and TRBJ1-1; tentatively, D is TRBD1 (6 bases). Germline V CDR1 and CDR2: MNHEY, SMNVEV (reference sequence). This CDR3 has 12 amino acids. Trimming took off 4 bases at V and 9 bases at J, with 12 bases between the two ends.

Here the CDR3 reads CASSQPGTGDYGYTF. DNA for the CDR3: TGTGCCAGCTCACAGCCCGGGACAGGGGACTATGGCTACACCTTC. The chain uses TRBV18 and TRBJ1-2; 10 bases fit TRBD1. The CDR3 runs 15 residues. Germline CDR1 and CDR2: KGHSH and LQKENI. V lost 4 bases and J lost 3; bases outside the gene matches: 5.

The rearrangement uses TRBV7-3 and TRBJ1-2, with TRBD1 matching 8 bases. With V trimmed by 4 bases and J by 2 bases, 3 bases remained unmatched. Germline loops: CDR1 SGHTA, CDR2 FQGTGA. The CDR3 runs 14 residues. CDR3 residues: CASSSTGGNYGYTF. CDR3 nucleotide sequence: TGTGCCAGCAGCTCTACAGGGGGAAACTATGGCTACACCTTC.

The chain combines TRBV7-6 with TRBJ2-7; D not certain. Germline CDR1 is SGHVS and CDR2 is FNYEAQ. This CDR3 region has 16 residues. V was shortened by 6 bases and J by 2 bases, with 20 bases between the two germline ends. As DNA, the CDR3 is TGTGCCAGCAGGGCACCCCCGCCCGTTGATACCTACGAGCAGTACTTC. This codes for CASRAPPPVDTYEQYF.